Detailed here is one T cell receptor beta chain. This specimen comes from a study of blood T cell repertoires in COVID-19. TCRdb's copy holds only in-frame clones and misses some; the assay was immunoSEQ multiplex PCR. The sample gives some 180,000 clones, approximately 80% of which show up once; approximately 14% is in the top ten. Trimming took off 5 bases at V and 4 bases at J, with 11 bases between the two ends. The germline V gene encodes CDR1 SEHNR and CDR2 FQNEAQ (reference sequence). This CDR3 has 14 residues. Sequenced: PBMCs or T cells enriched from blood (not recorded which). The chain is built from TRBV7-9 and TRBJ1-4, with D possibly being TRBD1 (5 bases). This receptor was identified in a man in his 60s who had been exposed to COVID-19. The CDR3 is CASSHRQRNEKLFF. In DNA form, the CDR3 reads TGTGCCAGCAGCCATAGACAGCGTAATGAAAAACTGTTTTTT.